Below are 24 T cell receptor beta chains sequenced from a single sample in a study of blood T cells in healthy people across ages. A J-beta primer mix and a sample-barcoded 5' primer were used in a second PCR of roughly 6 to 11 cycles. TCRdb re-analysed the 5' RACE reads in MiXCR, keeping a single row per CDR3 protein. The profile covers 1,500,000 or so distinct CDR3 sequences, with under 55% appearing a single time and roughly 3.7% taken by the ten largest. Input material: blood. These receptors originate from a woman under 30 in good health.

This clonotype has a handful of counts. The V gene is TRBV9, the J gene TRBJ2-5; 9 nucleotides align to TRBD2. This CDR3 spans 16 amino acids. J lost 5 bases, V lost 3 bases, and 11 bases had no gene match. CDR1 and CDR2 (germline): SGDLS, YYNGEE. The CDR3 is CASSGAELAGAETQYF. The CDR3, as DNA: TGTGCCAGCAGCGGAGCCGAATTAGCGGGGGCGGAGACCCAGTACTTC.

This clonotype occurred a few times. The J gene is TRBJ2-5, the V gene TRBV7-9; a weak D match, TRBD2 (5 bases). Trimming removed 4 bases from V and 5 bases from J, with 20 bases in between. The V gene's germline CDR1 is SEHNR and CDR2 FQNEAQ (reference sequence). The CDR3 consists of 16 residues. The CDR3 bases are TGTGCCAGCAGCTCTCCCACCCGGGGATCGCGTGAGACCCAGTACTTC. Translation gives CASSSPTRGSRETQYF.

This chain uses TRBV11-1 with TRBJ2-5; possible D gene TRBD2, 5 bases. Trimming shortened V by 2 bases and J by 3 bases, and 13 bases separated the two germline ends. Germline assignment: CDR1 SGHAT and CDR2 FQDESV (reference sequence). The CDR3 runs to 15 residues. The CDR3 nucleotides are TGTGCCAGCAGCTTATCGTTTGGGAGAAAAGAGACCCAGTACTTC. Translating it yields CASSLSFGRKETQYF.

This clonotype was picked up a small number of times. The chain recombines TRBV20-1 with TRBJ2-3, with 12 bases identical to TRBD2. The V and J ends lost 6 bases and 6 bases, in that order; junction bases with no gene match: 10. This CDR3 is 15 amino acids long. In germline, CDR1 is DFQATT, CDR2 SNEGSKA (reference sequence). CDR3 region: CSATLAGGPRDTQYF. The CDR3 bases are TGCAGTGCAACTCTAGCGGGGGGGCCGAGGGATACGCAGTATTTT.

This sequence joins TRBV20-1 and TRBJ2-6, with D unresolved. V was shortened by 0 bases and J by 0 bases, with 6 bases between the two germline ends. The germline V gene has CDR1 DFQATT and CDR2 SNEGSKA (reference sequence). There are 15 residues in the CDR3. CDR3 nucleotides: TGCAGTGCTAGAGACGAGTTCTCTGGGGCCAACGTCCTGACTTTC. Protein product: CSARDEFSGANVLTF.

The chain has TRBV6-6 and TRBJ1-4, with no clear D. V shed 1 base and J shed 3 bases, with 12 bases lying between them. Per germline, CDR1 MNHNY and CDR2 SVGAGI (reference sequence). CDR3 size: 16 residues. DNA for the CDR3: TGTGCCAGCAGTTACTTCCAGACTGCAGCTAATGAAAAACTGTTTTTT. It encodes CASSYFQTAANEKLFF.

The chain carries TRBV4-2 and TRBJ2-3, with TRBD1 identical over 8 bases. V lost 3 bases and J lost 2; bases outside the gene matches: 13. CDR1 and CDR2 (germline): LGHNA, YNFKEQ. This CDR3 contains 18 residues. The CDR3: CASSHKVRTGIITDTQYF. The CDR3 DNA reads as TGTGCCAGCAGCCACAAAGTGCGGACAGGGATTATCACAGATACGCAGTATTTT.

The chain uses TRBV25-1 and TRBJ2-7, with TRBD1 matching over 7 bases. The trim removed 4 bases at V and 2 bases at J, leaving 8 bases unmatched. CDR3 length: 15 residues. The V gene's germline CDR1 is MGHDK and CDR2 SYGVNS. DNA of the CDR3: TGTGCCAGCAGTGGCCGACAGGGTTCAGCCTACGAGCAGTACTTC. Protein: CASSGRQGSAYEQYF.

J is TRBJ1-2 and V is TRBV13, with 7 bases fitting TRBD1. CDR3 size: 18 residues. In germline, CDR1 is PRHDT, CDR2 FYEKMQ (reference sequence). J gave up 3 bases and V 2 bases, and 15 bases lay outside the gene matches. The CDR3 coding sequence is TGTGCCAGCAGCTTATACGCGGGGGACAGCGCCCCTCACTATGGCTACACCTTC. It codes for CASSLYAGDSAPHYGYTF.

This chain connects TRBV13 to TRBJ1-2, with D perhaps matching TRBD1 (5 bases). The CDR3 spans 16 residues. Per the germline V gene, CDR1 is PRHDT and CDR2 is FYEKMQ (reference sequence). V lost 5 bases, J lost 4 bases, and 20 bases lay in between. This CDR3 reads CASSRFLGQGGYGYTF. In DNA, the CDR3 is TGTGCCAGCAGCCGATTCTTGGGGCAGGGTGGCTATGGCTACACCTTC.

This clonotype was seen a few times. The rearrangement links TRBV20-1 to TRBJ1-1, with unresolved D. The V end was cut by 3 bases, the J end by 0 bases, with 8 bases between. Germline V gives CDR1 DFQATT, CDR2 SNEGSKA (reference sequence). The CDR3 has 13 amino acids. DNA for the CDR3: TGCAGTGCTAGGTGGCAGATGAACACTGAAGCTTTCTTT. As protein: CSARWQMNTEAFF.

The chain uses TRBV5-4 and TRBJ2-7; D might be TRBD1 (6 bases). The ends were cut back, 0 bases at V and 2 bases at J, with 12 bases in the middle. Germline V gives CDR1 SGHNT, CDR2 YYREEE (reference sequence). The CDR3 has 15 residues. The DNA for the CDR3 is TGTGCCAGCAGCTTGGGCGGACAGATCACCTACGAGCAGTACTTC. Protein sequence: CASSLGGQITYEQYF.

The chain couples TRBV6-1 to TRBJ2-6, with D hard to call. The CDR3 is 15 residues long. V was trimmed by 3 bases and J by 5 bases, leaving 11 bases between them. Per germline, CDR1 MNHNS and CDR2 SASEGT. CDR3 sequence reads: CASSDIGIRANVLTF. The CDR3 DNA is TGTGCCAGCAGTGATATAGGGATCCGGGCCAACGTCCTGACTTTC.

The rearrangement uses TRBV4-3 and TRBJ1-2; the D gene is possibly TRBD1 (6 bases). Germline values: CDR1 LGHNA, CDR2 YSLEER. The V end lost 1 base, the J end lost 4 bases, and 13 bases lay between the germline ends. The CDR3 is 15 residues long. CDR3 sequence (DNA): TGCGCCAGCAGCCAAGCAACCACAGGGTTCTATGGCTACACCTTC. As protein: CASSQATTGFYGYTF.

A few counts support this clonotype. The CDR3 sequence: CSASRRAFSTEAFF. CDR3 DNA: TGCAGTGCTAGTCGTCGGGCATTTAGCACTGAAGCTTTCTTT. V is TRBV20-1 and J is TRBJ1-1, with D uncertain. The germline V gene encodes CDR1 DFQATT and CDR2 SNEGSKA (reference sequence). The CDR3 consists of 14 residues. Trimming left V 3 bases short and J 4 bases short, with 15 bases between.

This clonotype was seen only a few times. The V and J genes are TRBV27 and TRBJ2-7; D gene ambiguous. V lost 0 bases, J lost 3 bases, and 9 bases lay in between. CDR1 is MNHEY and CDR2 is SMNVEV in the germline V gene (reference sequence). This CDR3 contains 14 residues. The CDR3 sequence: CASSLSGPNYEQYF. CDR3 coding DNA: TGTGCCAGCAGTTTATCCGGTCCTAACTACGAGCAGTACTTC.

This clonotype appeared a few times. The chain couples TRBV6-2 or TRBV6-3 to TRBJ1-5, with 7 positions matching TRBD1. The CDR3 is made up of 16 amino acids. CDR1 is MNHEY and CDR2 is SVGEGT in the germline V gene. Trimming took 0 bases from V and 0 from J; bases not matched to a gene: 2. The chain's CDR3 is CASSYSGTASNQPQHF. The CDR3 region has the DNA TGTGCCAGCAGTTACTCTGGGACAGCTAGCAATCAGCCCCAGCATTTT.

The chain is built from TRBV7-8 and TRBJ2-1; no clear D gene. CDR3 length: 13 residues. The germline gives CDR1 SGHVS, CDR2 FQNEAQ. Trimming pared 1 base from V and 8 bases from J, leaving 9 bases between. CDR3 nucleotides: TGTGCCAGCAGCTTAGTATCAGTGGATGAGCAGTTCTTC. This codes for CASSLVSVDEQFF. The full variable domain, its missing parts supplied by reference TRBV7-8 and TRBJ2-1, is GAGVSQSPRYKVAKRGQDVALRCDPISGHVSLFWYQQALGQGPEFLTYFQNEAQLDKSGLPSDRFFAERPEGSVSTLKIQRTQQEDSAVYLCASSLVSVDEQFFGPGTRLTVL.

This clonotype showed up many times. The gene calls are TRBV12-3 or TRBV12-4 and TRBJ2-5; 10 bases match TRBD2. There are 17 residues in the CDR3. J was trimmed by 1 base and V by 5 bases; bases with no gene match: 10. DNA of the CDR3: TGTGCCAGCAGTACAGAATGGACTAGCGGCGCCCAAGAGACCCAGTACTTC. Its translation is CASSTEWTSGAQETQYF.

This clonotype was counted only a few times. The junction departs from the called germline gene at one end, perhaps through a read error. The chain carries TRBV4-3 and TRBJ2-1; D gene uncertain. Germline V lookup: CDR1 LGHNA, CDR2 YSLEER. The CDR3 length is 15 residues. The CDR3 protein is CAISQDLTFYNEQFF. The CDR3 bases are TGCGCCATCAGCCAAGATCTAACGTTCTACAATGAGCAGTTCTTC.

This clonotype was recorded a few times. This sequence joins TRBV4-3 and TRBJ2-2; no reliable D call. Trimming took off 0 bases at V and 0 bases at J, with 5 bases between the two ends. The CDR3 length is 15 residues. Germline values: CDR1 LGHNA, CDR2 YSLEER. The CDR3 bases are TGCGCCAGCAGCCAAGAAAGTGCGAACACCGGGGAGCTGTTTTTT. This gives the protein CASSQESANTGELFF.

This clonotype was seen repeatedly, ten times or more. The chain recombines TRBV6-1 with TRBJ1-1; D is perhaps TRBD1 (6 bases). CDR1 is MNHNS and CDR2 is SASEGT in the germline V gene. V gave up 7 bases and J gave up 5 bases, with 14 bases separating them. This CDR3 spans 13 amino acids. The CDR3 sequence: CASNEGGITEAFF. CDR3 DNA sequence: TGTGCCAGCAACGAAGGGGGGATTACTGAAGCTTTCTTT.

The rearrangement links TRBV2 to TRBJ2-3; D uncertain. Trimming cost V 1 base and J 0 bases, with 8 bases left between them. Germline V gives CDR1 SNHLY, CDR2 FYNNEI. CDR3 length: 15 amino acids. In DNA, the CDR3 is TGTGCCAGCAGTGAAGGGGTCACGAGCACAGATACGCAGTATTTT. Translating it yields CASSEGVTSTDTQYF.

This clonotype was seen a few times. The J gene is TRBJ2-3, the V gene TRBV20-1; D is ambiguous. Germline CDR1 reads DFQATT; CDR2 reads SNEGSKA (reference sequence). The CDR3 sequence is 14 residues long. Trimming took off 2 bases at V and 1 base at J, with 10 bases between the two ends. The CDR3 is CSARSTVGTDTQYF. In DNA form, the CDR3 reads TGCAGTGCTAGATCCACGGTTGGCACAGATACGCAGTATTTT.